This is a list of T cell receptor beta chains from one sample in a study of blood T cell repertoires in COVID-19. The data were produced by immunoSEQ multiplex PCR, yet TCRdb's version contains in-frame clones alone and is incomplete. Of 350,000 to 450,000 clones in the sample, around 87% were seen once. Material: PBMCs or T cells enriched from blood (not recorded which). Source of these receptors: a man aged 25-45 years who had recovered from COVID-19. Both conserved end residues are part of each CDR3. The D gene is left open where the match is weak. A row's size may be missing; if present it is once, few, many or a size class.

d_gene	j_gene	abundance	len	v_gene	CDR3nt	CDR3aa
-	TRBJ2-1	-	14	TRBV6-1	TGTGCCAGCAGTGAGTATCGGGGTGACAATGAGCAGTTCTTC	CASSEYRGDNEQFF
TRBD1	TRBJ2-1	-	17	TRBV9	TGTGCCAGCAGCGCCACCAGGGGGCTCTCCAGGACGGATGAGCAGTTCTTC	CASSATRGLSRTDEQFF
-	TRBJ1-4	-	14	TRBV5-1	TGCGCCAGCAGCCGTGGACAGCTAGATGAAAAACTGTTTTTT	CASSRGQLDEKLFF
TRBD1	TRBJ1-4	-	17	TRBV7-9	TGTGCCAGCAGCCCCTTCAACTCGACAGGGACTAATGAAAAACTGTTTTTT	CASSPFNSTGTNEKLFF
-	TRBJ2-1	-	15	TRBV5-8	TGTGCCAGCAGCTTGTTTCTGGGAGAGGACAATGAGCAGTTCTTC	CASSLFLGEDNEQFF
-	TRBJ2-7	-	14	TRBV7-9	TGTGCCAGCAGCTTAGCCGACAGAGATTACGAGCAGTACTTC	CASSLADRDYEQYF
TRBD1	TRBJ2-1	-	15	TRBV11-2	TGTGCCAGCAGCCCCCAGGGGGAAGGCTACAATGAGCAGTTCTTC	CASSPQGEGYNEQFF
TRBD2	TRBJ2-1	-	15	TRBV24-1	TGTGCCACCCAAGTCGGCGGGGGAGTTTCCAATGAGCAGTTCTTC	CATQVGGGVSNEQFF
TRBD1	TRBJ2-5	-	16	TRBV9	TGTGCCAGCAGCGTAGACAGGGGGTCGTACCAAGAGACCCAGTACTTC	CASSVDRGSYQETQYF
-	TRBJ2-7	once	16	TRBV27	TGTGCCAGCACCCTCCGTGGCGACACGAGCTCCTACGAGCAGTACTTC	CASTLRGDTSSYEQYF
-	TRBJ2-7	-	13	TRBV3-1/TRBV3-2	TGTGCCAGCAGCCGCGGGACCTCCTACGAGCAGTACTTC	CASSRGTSYEQYF